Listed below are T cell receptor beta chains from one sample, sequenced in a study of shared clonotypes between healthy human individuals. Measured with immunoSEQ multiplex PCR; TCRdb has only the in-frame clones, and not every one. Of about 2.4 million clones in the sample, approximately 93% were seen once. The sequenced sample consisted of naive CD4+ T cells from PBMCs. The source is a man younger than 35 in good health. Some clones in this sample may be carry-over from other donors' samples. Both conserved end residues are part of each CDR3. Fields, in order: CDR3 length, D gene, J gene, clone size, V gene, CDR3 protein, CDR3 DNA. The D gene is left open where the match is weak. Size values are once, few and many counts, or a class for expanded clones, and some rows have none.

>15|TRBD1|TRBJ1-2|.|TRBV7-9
CASTIFTGGQEGYTF
TGTGCCAGCACAATATTCACAGGGGGCCAGGAAGGCTACACCTTC
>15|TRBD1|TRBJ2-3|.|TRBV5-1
CASSGGQGSTDTQYF
TGCGCCAGCAGCGGCGGACAGGGAAGCACAGATACGCAGTATTTT
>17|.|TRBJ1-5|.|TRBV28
CASSDVGGVAANQPQHF
TGTGCCAGCAGTGATGTGGGGGGGGTGGCGGCTAATCAGCCCCAGCATTTT
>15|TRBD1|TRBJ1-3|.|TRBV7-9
CASSFQGGAGNTIYF
TGTGCCAGCAGCTTCCAGGGGGGAGCGGGAAACACCATATATTTT
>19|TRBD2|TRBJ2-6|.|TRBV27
CASSRHQLAGGFGANVLTF
TGTGCCAGCAGTCGCCACCAACTAGCGGGAGGCTTTGGGGCCAACGTCCTGACTTTC
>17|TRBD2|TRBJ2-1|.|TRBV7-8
CASSRGLAGAQGNEQFF
TGTGCCAGCAGCCGGGGACTAGCGGGAGCTCAGGGCAATGAGCAGTTCTTC
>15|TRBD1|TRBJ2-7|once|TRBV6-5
CASSLLTGEGYEQYF
TGTGCCAGCAGTTTACTGACAGGGGAAGGGTACGAGCAGTACTTC
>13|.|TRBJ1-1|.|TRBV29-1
CSVLRDGNTEAFF
TGCAGCGTTCTCCGAGACGGGAACACTGAAGCTTTCTTT
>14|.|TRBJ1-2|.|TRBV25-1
CASSEWHKDGGYTF
TGTGCCAGCAGTGAATGGCACAAGGATGGAGGCTACACCTTC
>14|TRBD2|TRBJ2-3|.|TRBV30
CAWSPGTSADTQYF
TGTGCCTGGAGCCCCGGGACTAGCGCAGATACGCAGTATTTT
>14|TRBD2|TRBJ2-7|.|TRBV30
CAWSQRETSYEQYF
TGTGCCTGGAGTCAGCGGGAGACCAGCTACGAGCAGTACTTC
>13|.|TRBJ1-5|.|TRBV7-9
CASSLVGNQPQHF
TGTGCCAGCAGCTTAGTTGGGAATCAGCCCCAGCATTTT
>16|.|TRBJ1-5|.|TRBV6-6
CASSYTGFKGNQPQHF
TGTGCCAGCAGTTATACGGGGTTTAAGGGCAATCAGCCCCAGCATTTT
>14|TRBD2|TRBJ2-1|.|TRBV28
CASSPSGSRDEQFF
TGTGCCAGCAGTCCTAGCGGGAGTAGGGATGAGCAGTTCTTC
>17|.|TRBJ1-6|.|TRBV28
CASSRSGGGAIFSPLHF
TGTGCCAGCAGTCGCTCTGGGGGCGGGGCGATATTTTCACCCCTCCACTTT
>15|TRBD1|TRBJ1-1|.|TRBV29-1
CSATMWGQMNTEAFF
TGCAGCGCAACAATGTGGGGACAGATGAACACTGAAGCTTTCTTT
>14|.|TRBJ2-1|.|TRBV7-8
CASSTGSSYNEQFF
TGTGCCAGCAGCACAGGGAGCTCCTACAATGAGCAGTTCTTC
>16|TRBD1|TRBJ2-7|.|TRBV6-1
CASSAPGWGQGYEQYF
TGTGCCAGCAGTGCCCCAGGCTGGGGACAGGGTTACGAGCAGTACTTC
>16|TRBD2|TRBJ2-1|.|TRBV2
CASSPTSGLASNEQFF
TGTGCCAGCAGCCCTACCTCGGGACTAGCAAGCAATGAGCAGTTCTTC
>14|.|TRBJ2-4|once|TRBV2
CASSERAGPNIQYF
TGTGCCAGCAGTGAGAGGGCAGGTCCGAACATTCAGTACTTC
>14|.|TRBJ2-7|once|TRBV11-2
CASSLVQGPYEQYF
TGTGCCAGCAGCTTAGTTCAGGGACCCTACGAGCAGTACTTC
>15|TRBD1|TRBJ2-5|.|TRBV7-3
CASSSTGTGGETQYF
TGTGCCAGCAGCTCCACCGGGACAGGGGGAGAGACCCAGTACTTC
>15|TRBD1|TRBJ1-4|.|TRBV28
CASRSVRQGLGKLFF
TGTGCCAGCAGATCAGTTCGACAGGGCCTGGGAAAACTGTTTTTT
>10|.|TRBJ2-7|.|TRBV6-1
CASSPREQYF
TGTGCCAGCAGCCCCCGCGAGCAGTACTTC
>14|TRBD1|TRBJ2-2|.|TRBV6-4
CASRQDRGTGELFF
TGTGCCAGCAGACAGGACAGGGGCACCGGGGAGCTGTTTTTT